Listed here are 23 T cell receptor beta chains from one sample, sequenced in a study of cytomegalovirus exposure and HLA in healthy donors. In the PCR, 60 Vbeta and 13 Jbeta primers were used. Sequenced by immunoSEQ multiplex PCR; TCRdb stores in-frame clones only, minus some. The sample comprises 150,000 to 200,000 clones, about three quarters of which are singletons, and 3% to 3.5% rests with the top ten. The specimen sequenced was PBMCs. The receptors here all came from a woman aged 40-49 years in good health and CMV-seronegative.

The rearrangement uses TRBV6-1 and TRBJ1-1; tentative D call: TRBD1 (5 bases). Germline loops: CDR1 MNHNS, CDR2 SASEGT. Trimming removed 5 bases from V and 0 bases from J, with 10 bases in between. This CDR3 comprises 14 residues. The CDR3 DNA is TGTGCCAGCAGTTATCAGGGCATGAACACTGAAGCTTTCTTT. This sequence encodes CASSYQGMNTEAFF.

The rearrangement links TRBV18 to TRBJ1-2; 7 nucleotides agree with TRBD1. Germline-derived CDR1 and CDR2 are KGHSH and LQKENI. This CDR3 has 18 residues. Germline trimming cut 4 bases from V and 2 bases from J; bases unmatched to any gene: 16. CDR3 protein: CASSQGVTTGPVNYGYTF. As DNA, the CDR3 is TGTGCCAGCTCACAGGGTGTGACGACAGGGCCCGTCAACTATGGCTACACCTTC. Using reference TRBV18 and TRBJ1-2 for the parts outside the CDR3, the full variable domain is NAGVMQNPRHLVRRRGQEARLRCSPMKGHSHVYWYRQLPEEGLKFMVYLQKENIIDESGMPKERFSAEFPKEGPSILRIQQVVRGDSAAYFCASSQGVTTGPVNYGYTFGSGTRLTVV.

This rearrangement joins TRBV5-1 to TRBJ1-1, with D possibly TRBD1 on 6 matching bases. V was pared by 1 base and J by 8 bases, with 12 bases between. Germline V CDR1 and CDR2: SGHRS, YFSETQ. This CDR3 has 13 residues. Here the CDR3 reads CASSLFTGTEAFF. The DNA for the CDR3 is TGCGCCAGCAGCTTGTTTACCGGGACAGAAGCTTTCTTT. Combining the CDR3 with reference TRBV5-1 and TRBJ1-1 gives the whole variable domain KAGVTQTPRYLIKTRGQQVTLSCSPISGHRSVSWYQQTPGQGLQFLFEYFSETQRNKGNFPGRFSGRQFSNSRSEMNVSTLELGDSALYLCASSLFTGTEAFFGQGTRLTVV.

The rearrangement links TRBV27 to TRBJ2-2; 11 nucleotides line up with TRBD1. The length of the CDR3 is 17 residues. The V gene end was trimmed by 1 base and the J gene end by 6 bases; junction bases not matched to a gene: 7. Germline values: CDR1 MNHEY, CDR2 SMNVEV (reference sequence). The CDR3 sequence: CASSLFRTGGGAGELFF. The CDR3 DNA is TGTGCCAGCAGTTTATTTCGGACAGGGGGCGGAGCCGGGGAGCTGTTTTTT.

The chain joins TRBV2 to TRBJ2-3; TRBD2 matches at 7 bases. The CDR3 covers 14 residues. V lost 5 bases and J lost 3; bases outside the gene matches: 5. Germline V CDR1 and CDR2: SNHLY, FYNNEI. Here the CDR3 DNA reads TGTGCCAGCAGTCCGAGGACTAGTACAGATACGCAGTATTTT. Its protein product is CASSPRTSTDTQYF.

The genes are TRBV2 and TRBJ2-5; 9 bases are shared with TRBD2. V lost 6 bases, J lost 6 bases, and 11 bases stayed unmatched. This CDR3 contains 15 residues. Germline assignment: CDR1 SNHLY and CDR2 FYNNEI. In nucleotides, the CDR3 is TGTGCCAGCAGGCCTGGGCGGGGGGGCGAAAAGACCCAGTACTTC. It encodes CASRPGRGGEKTQYF.

The chain recombines TRBV7-9 with TRBJ2-7, with no clear D. V lost 4 bases, J lost 0 bases, and 7 bases lay in between. Germline CDR1 and CDR2: SEHNR and FQNEAQ (reference sequence). The CDR3 totals 13 residues. The CDR3 DNA reads as TGTGCCAGCAGCTCAGACACCTCCTACGAGCAGTACTTC. Encoded protein: CASSSDTSYEQYF.

The V and J genes are TRBV19 and TRBJ2-5; perhaps TRBD1 as D (6 bases). The length of the CDR3 is 13 residues. Germline-derived CDR1 and CDR2 are LNHDA and SQIVND (reference sequence). Trimming shortened V by 10 bases and J by 5 bases, and 17 bases separated the two germline ends. CDR3 loop: CATSQGARETQYF. In DNA, the CDR3 is TGTGCCACCTCACAGGGTGCGAGGGAGACCCAGTACTTC.

This chain connects TRBV6-5 to TRBJ2-7, with a possible D match to TRBD2 (6 bases). This CDR3 is built from 15 residues. With 6 bases removed from V and 0 bases from J, the gap between germline ends came to 15 bases. In germline, CDR1 is MNHEY, CDR2 SVGAGI. This chain's CDR3 is CASRSAGSSSYEQYF. In DNA form, the CDR3 reads TGTGCCAGCAGGTCCGCGGGGTCGAGCTCCTACGAGCAGTACTTC.

This rearrangement joins TRBV5-1 to TRBJ1-2; D possibly corresponds to TRBD1 (5 bases). The CDR3 sequence is 16 residues long. Germline V gene lookup returns CDR1 SGHRS and CDR2 YFSETQ. V lost 2 bases and J lost 4, with 18 bases in between. CDR3 DNA: TGCGCCAGCAGCTTTCTAAGGAGGGACGGTCCCTATGGCTACACCTTC. This codes for CASSFLRRDGPYGYTF.

This clone was detected once. The chain recombines TRBV19 with TRBJ1-4; a possible D gene is TRBD1 (6 bases). Trimming left V 5 bases short and J 7 bases short, with 20 bases between. The V gene's germline CDR1 is LNHDA and CDR2 SQIVND (reference sequence). CDR3 length: 16 amino acids. CDR3 in amino acids: CASSPREGGGAEKLFF. The CDR3 DNA sequence: TGTGCCAGTAGTCCCCGGGAGGGGGGTGGAGCTGAAAAACTGTTTTTT.

The V and J genes are TRBV2 and TRBJ1-2, with TRBD1 as a possible D gene (6 bases). Trimming removed 2 bases from V and 7 bases from J, with 8 bases in between. The CDR3 is 12 residues long. Germline V gives CDR1 SNHLY, CDR2 FYNNEI. CDR3 sequence (DNA): TGTGCCAGCAGTGAAACAGGGACTGGCTACACCTTC. As protein: CASSETGTGYTF.

The chain couples TRBV2 to TRBJ2-7, with 10 nucleotides matching TRBD2. After removal of 8 bases from V and 3 bases from J, the junction contained 4 bases not matched to a gene. CDR3 length: 13 amino acids. From germline, CDR1 is SNHLY and CDR2 FYNNEI. The CDR3 loop is CASGTSGVYEQYF. The CDR3 DNA is TGTGCCAGCGGAACTAGCGGGGTCTACGAGCAGTACTTC.

The chain has TRBV14 and TRBJ1-1; tentatively, D is TRBD1 (6 bases). This CDR3 contains 15 residues. In germline, CDR1 is SGHDN, CDR2 FVKESK. The V gene lost 1 base and the J gene lost 2 bases, with 11 bases spanning the gap. The CDR3: CASSQVSGGNTEAFF. In DNA, the CDR3 is TGTGCCAGCAGCCAAGTGAGCGGGGGCAACACTGAAGCTTTCTTT.

The chain couples TRBV6-6 to TRBJ1-2; unclear D gene. V lost 7 bases to trimming and J lost 3 bases, with 9 bases between them. Germline V gene data show CDR1 as MNHNY and CDR2 as SVGAGI (reference sequence). CDR3 length equals 12 residues. Here the CDR3 reads CASTPIDYGYTF. CDR3 coding DNA: TGTGCCAGCACTCCGATAGACTATGGCTACACCTTC.

The genes are TRBV12-5 and TRBJ2-7; 12 bases are shared with TRBD1. The CDR3 loop spans 14 amino acids. Germline-derived CDR1 and CDR2 are LGHNT and FRNRAP. The junction had 6 bases not matched to a gene; V was cut back by 5 bases and J by 7 bases. CDR3 bases: TGTGCTAGTGGTCCGGGACAGGGGGCGCAAGAGCAGTACTTC. It yields the protein CASGPGQGAQEQYF. The full variable domain, rest sourced from reference TRBV12-5 and TRBJ2-7, is DARVTQTPRHKVTEMGQEVTMRCQPILGHNTVFWYRQTMMQGLELLAYFRNRAPLDDSGMPKDRFSAEMPDATLATLKIQPSEPRDSAVYFCASGPGQGAQEQYFGPGTRLTVT.

The J gene is TRBJ1-1, the V gene TRBV7-2; D remains unclear. V was cut by 1 base and J by 0 bases, with 9 bases left in between. CDR1 is SGHTA, CDR2 FQGNSA, per germline. The CDR3 has 15 residues. This chain's CDR3 is CASSLELALNTEAFF. CDR3 coding DNA: TGTGCCAGCAGCTTAGAATTGGCATTGAACACTGAAGCTTTCTTT.

This chain connects TRBV23-1 to TRBJ2-6, with 7 positions matching TRBD1. TRBV23-1 is reported as an ORF; its role is uncertain. The CDR3 extends over 17 amino acids. Trimming at V came to 10 bases and at J to 4 bases, leaving 16 bases not matched to a gene. Here the CDR3 reads CATCARDSAGGANVLTF. In nucleotides, the CDR3 is TGCGCCACCTGCGCCCGGGACAGCGCGGGCGGGGCCAACGTCCTGACTTTC.

This chain's CDR3 is CSALGGNEQFF. CDR3 DNA: TGCAGTGCTCTCGGAGGGAATGAGCAGTTCTTC. The rearrangement uses TRBV20-1 and TRBJ2-1, with TRBD2 as a possible D gene (6 bases). The CDR3 covers 11 residues. Germline CDR1 reads DFQATT; CDR2 reads SNEGSKA (reference sequence). V dropped 5 bases and J dropped 7 bases, with 9 bases sitting between them.

This rearrangement joins TRBV18 to TRBJ1-1; TRBD1 is a possible D gene (6 bases). The CDR3 covers 15 residues. Germline assignment: CDR1 KGHSH and CDR2 LQKENI. V was clipped by 1 base and J by 6 bases, with 15 bases between them. The CDR3 loop is CASSPRASGTPEAFF. CDR3 DNA sequence: TGTGCCAGCTCACCACGAGCCTCTGGGACACCTGAAGCTTTCTTT. Drawing the rest from reference TRBV18 and TRBJ1-1, the complete variable domain is NAGVMQNPRHLVRRRGQEARLRCSPMKGHSHVYWYRQLPEEGLKFMVYLQKENIIDESGMPKERFSAEFPKEGPSILRIQQVVRGDSAAYFCASSPRASGTPEAFFGQGTRLTVV.

This chain joins TRBV7-9 and TRBJ2-5, with a possible D match to TRBD2 (6 bases). Judging by the DNA end, TRBJ2-7 fits better; the J call may be wrong. The length of the CDR3 is 14 residues. The germline V gene has CDR1 SEHNR and CDR2 FQNEAQ (reference sequence). The CDR3 DNA sequence: TGTGCCAGCAGCGGGGGACTCCGGTGGGTCGAGCAGTACTTC. Translation: CASSGGLRWVEQYF.

The rearrangement joins TRBV4-1 to TRBJ2-5, with D perhaps TRBD1 (6 bases). The CDR3 has 15 amino acids. Germline CDR1 reads MGHRA; CDR2 reads YSYEKL. Trimming took off 4 bases at V and 3 bases at J, with 15 bases between the two ends. CDR3 nucleotide sequence: TGCGCCAGCAGCCGTCCTCCGCAGGGGAAAGAGACCCAGTACTTC. Translating gives CASSRPPQGKETQYF.

This clone was seen more than once but under ten times. This chain joins TRBV5-5 and TRBJ1-6; D might be TRBD1 (6 bases). V shed 2 bases and J shed 8 bases, with 8 bases lying between them. This CDR3 has 13 amino acids. Germline CDR1 is SGHKS and CDR2 is YYEKEE (reference sequence). The CDR3 region is CASSFHRDSPLHF. CDR3 DNA: TGTGCCAGCAGCTTCCACAGGGATTCACCCCTCCACTTT.